The source of this T cell receptor (beta chain) is a study of response to subunit inactivated influenza vaccine. TCRdb used MiXCR to reprocess the RT-PCR reads, holding one entry per CDR3 protein. In the table there are hundreds of thousands of distinct CDR3 sequences, around 25% of which are singletons. The CDR3 is made up of 13 amino acids. V was pared by 4 bases and J by 7 bases, with 12 bases between. Per the germline V gene, CDR1 is SGHDT and CDR2 is YYEEEE. The sequence came from a man between 45 and 60 years old who received an inactivated influenza vaccine. The chain has TRBV5-6 and TRBJ1-5; perhaps TRBD1 as D (6 bases). Sequences were derived from CD4+ T cells sorted from PBMCs, sampled 5 days after vaccination. The CDR3: CASSTGYRQPQHF. In DNA, the CDR3 is TGTGCCAGCAGCACAGGGTACCGACAGCCCCAGCATTTT. Full variable domain (missing parts from reference TRBV5-6 and TRBJ1-5): DAGVTQSPTHLIKTRGQQVTLRCSPKSGHDTVSWYQQALGQGPQFIFQYYEEEERQRGNFPDRFSGHQFPNYSSELNVNALLLGDSALYLCASSTGYRQPQHFGDGTRLSIL.